This T cell receptor beta chain was sequenced during a study of beta chain features in type 1 diabetes. The study's findings and limits: Type 1 diabetes patients had VDJ junctions that carried fewer insertions and more deletions.

CDR3 length equals 18 residues. CDR1 is ENHRY and CDR2 is SYGVKD in the germline V gene. Trimming at V came to 10 bases and at J to 0 bases, leaving 14 bases not matched to a gene. Worth noting for this clone: Its antigen is as yet unknown.

Reverse transcription of all isolated RNA meant that expressed TCRB transcripts were sequenced. Only in-frame clones appear in the TCRdb table, and some are missing; sequencing was by immunoSEQ multiplex PCR. The data contain hundreds of thousands of clones, roughly an eighth of them singletons. V usage is TRBV10-3 and J usage is TRBJ2-3; TRBD2 matches at 12 bases. The sequence was obtained from a man between 18 and 35 years old in good health. Sequencing was performed on naive CD4+ T cells from blood. The CDR3 DNA follows: TGTGCCACACCCGCGACTAGCGGGGGCCTCACTAGCACAGATACGCAGTATTTT. Its protein product is CATPATSGGLTSTDTQYF.